The 22 T cell receptor beta chains below come from one sample, sequenced in a study of CD8+ T cells in alopecia areata. In each case, RNA was isolated and then reverse transcribed into cDNA as the sequencing template. The data were produced by immunoSEQ multiplex PCR, yet TCRdb's version contains in-frame clones alone and is incomplete. The sample yields 150,000 to 180,000 clones, 40% to 65% seen once. Specimen: CD8+ T cells sorted from blood, collected at week 0. These receptors were collected from a human donor with alopecia areata.

This chain uses TRBV25-1 with TRBJ1-1; 9 positions agree with TRBD1. CDR1 is MGHDK and CDR2 is SYGVNS in the germline V gene. The CDR3 loop spans 15 amino acids. Losses at the gene ends were 3 bases for V and 3 bases for J; bases not matched to a gene: 5. The CDR3 sequence is CASSDGWTGDTEAFF. The CDR3 DNA is TGTGCCAGCAGTGATGGTTGGACAGGGGACACTGAAGCTTTCTTT.

This chain links TRBV7-9 with TRBJ2-7, with 7 bases that match TRBD2. CDR1 and CDR2 (germline): SEHNR, FQNEAQ (reference sequence). CDR3 length equals 15 residues. Trimming at V came to 0 bases and at J to 3 bases, leaving 5 bases not matched to a gene. The CDR3 spells CASSLASGIYYEQYF. As DNA, the CDR3 is TGTGCCAGCAGCTTAGCAAGCGGGATATACTACGAGCAGTACTTC.

The chain couples TRBV5-1 to TRBJ2-2; perhaps TRBD2 as D (5 bases). This CDR3 is built from 12 residues. The germline CDR1 and CDR2 sequences are SGHRS and YFSETQ. V dropped 7 bases and J dropped 7 bases, with 11 bases sitting between them. The CDR3 region is CASASEGGELFF. The CDR3 coding sequence is TGCGCCAGCGCATCTGAGGGCGGGGAGCTGTTTTTT.

The gene calls are TRBV30 and TRBJ2-7; TRBD1 matches at 7 bases. The V and J ends lost 8 bases and 0 bases, in that order; junction bases with no gene match: 7. The V gene's germline CDR1 is GTSNPN and CDR2 SVGIG (reference sequence). This CDR3 has 13 residues. The CDR3 region is CALRTGSSYEQYF. The CDR3 DNA reads TGTGCCCTGAGGACAGGTTCCTCCTACGAGCAGTACTTC.

This clone has a handful of counts. V gene TRBV6-5 combines with J gene TRBJ1-5, with 7 bases aligning to TRBD1. The junction had 11 bases not matched to a gene; V was cut back by 5 bases and J by 7 bases. Germline V gene sequence: CDR1 MNHEY, CDR2 SVGAGI. The CDR3 contains 15 residues. The DNA of the CDR3 is TGTGCCAGCAGTACGGACAGGTCCCGGGGACAGCCCCAGCATTTT. Amino acid sequence: CASSTDRSRGQPQHF.

The chain has TRBV7-2 and TRBJ2-7; 9 nucleotides align to TRBD2. Germline values: CDR1 SGHTA, CDR2 FQGNSA. J was trimmed by 1 base and V by 2 bases; bases with no gene match: 6. CDR3 size: 16 residues. The DNA for the CDR3 is TGTGCCAGCAGCTTACCCACTAGCGGGCCATCCTACGAGCAGTACTTC. Its translation is CASSLPTSGPSYEQYF.

The rearrangement joins TRBV29-1 to TRBJ1-2; D not resolved. The CDR3 contains 13 residues. Germline lookup yields CDR1 SQVTM and CDR2 ANQGSEA. V was cut by 3 bases and J by 2 bases, with 10 bases left in between. CDR3 DNA: TGCAGCGTTGATGGGGAACTAAACTATGGCTACACCTTC. This translates into CSVDGELNYGYTF. The full variable domain, with the rest looked up from reference TRBV29-1 and TRBJ1-2, is SAVISQKPSRDICQRGTSLTIQCQVDSQVTMMFWYRQQPGQSLTLIATANQGSEATYESGFVIDKFPISRPNLTFSTLTVSNMSPEDSSIYLCSVDGELNYGYTFGSGTRLTVV.

This clone was seen only a few times. This chain uses TRBV5-4 with TRBJ2-1, with 9 bases that match TRBD1. CDR3 length: 14 amino acids. Trimming at V came to 6 bases and at J to 5 bases, leaving 6 bases not matched to a gene. Per germline, CDR1 SGHNT and CDR2 YYREEE (reference sequence). CDR3 sequence: CASIGQGRDNEQFF. The CDR3 DNA follows: TGTGCCAGCATTGGACAGGGGAGGGACAATGAGCAGTTCTTC.

CDR3 nucleotides: TGTGCCAGCAGCTCCACGGACCATGAGCAGTTCTTC. It specifies CASSSTDHEQFF. The rearrangement uses TRBV7-9 and TRBJ2-1; no clear D. Trimming left V 4 bases short and J 8 bases short, with 9 bases between. Germline CDR1 reads SEHNR; CDR2 reads FQNEAQ (reference sequence). The CDR3 runs 12 residues.

V and J are TRBV30 and TRBJ1-2; 10 bases are a match to TRBD1. The CDR3 has 13 amino acids. Trimming cost V 6 bases and J 3 bases; bases outside gene matches: 4. CDR1 is GTSNPN, CDR2 SVGIG, per germline (reference sequence). CDR3: CACPGQGHYGYTF. The CDR3 region has the DNA TGTGCCTGTCCGGGACAGGGGCACTATGGCTACACCTTC.

The genes are TRBV6-5 and TRBJ1-2; TRBD1 matches at 7 bases. The CDR3 has 14 amino acids. V gave up 5 bases and J gave up 4 bases; unmatched junction bases: 7. CDR1 MNHEY and CDR2 SVGAGI come from the germline V gene. Here the CDR3 reads CASSAQTGSYGYTF. Written as DNA, the CDR3 is TGTGCCAGCAGTGCGCAGACAGGGAGCTATGGCTACACCTTC.

This chain uses TRBV29-1 with TRBJ2-5; 9 bases fit TRBD2. From germline, CDR1 is SQVTM and CDR2 ANQGSEA. The trim removed 6 bases at V and 5 bases at J, leaving 13 bases unmatched. The CDR3 runs to 15 residues. For the CDR3, the DNA is TGCAGCGTCGCCCAGACTAGCGGAGCCCCCGAGACCCAGTACTTC. Protein sequence: CSVAQTSGAPETQYF. Complete variable domain (other parts from reference TRBV29-1 and TRBJ2-5): SAVISQKPSRDICQRGTSLTIQCQVDSQVTMMFWYRQQPGQSLTLIATANQGSEATYESGFVIDKFPISRPNLTFSTLTVSNMSPEDSSIYLCSVAQTSGAPETQYFGPGTRLLVL.

This clone occurred a few times. Different DNA sequences within this sample yield the same CDR3. V is TRBV5-6 and J is TRBJ1-5; D uncertain. Germline CDR1 SGHDT, CDR2 YYEEEE. V was trimmed by 0 bases and J by 1 base, leaving 5 bases between them. This CDR3 spans 14 amino acids. The CDR3 DNA sequence: TGTGCCAGCAGCTTGGTAGGGAGCAATCAGCCCCAGCATTTT. It is translated as CASSLVGSNQPQHF.

This clone was observed a single time. The CDR3 here is CASSEDGTGYGYTF. DNA of the CDR3: TGTGCCAGCAGTGAGGACGGGACGGGATATGGCTACACCTTC. The V gene is TRBV25-1, the J gene TRBJ1-2, with D possibly matching TRBD1 (5 bases). Deletions cut 3 bases from V and 5 bases from J, with 13 bases between. This CDR3 contains 14 residues. Per the germline V gene, CDR1 is MGHDK and CDR2 is SYGVNS.

The rearrangement links TRBV29-1 to TRBJ1-2; tentative D call: TRBD1 (5 bases). This CDR3 spans 11 amino acids. Germline V gene data show CDR1 as SQVTM and CDR2 as ANQGSEA. Trimming left V 3 bases short and J 6 bases short, with 8 bases between. CDR3 region: CSVDGGNGYTF. CDR3 nucleotides: TGCAGCGTTGATGGGGGAAATGGCTACACCTTC.

The chain has TRBV9 and TRBJ2-3; no definite D call. Germline CDR1 is SGDLS and CDR2 is YYNGEE. With 3 bases removed from V and 4 bases from J, the gap between germline ends came to 3 bases. The CDR3 loop spans 11 amino acids. The CDR3 spells CASSGADTQYF. The CDR3 DNA reads TGTGCCAGCAGCGGAGCAGATACGCAGTATTTT.

This clone has a handful of counts. J is TRBJ2-1 and V is TRBV7-9; tentative D call: TRBD1 (6 bases). The length of the CDR3 is 13 residues. CDR1 is SEHNR, CDR2 FQNEAQ, per germline (reference sequence). V was trimmed by 9 bases and J by 5 bases, leaving 14 bases between them. The CDR3 loop reads CASQQGGHNEQFF. The CDR3 nucleotides read TGTGCCAGTCAGCAAGGGGGTCACAATGAGCAGTTCTTC. Full variable domain (remainder filled in from reference TRBV7-9 and TRBJ2-1): DTGVSQNPRHKITKRGQNVTFRCDPISEHNRLYWYRQTLGQGPEFLTYFQNEAQLEKSRLLSDRFSAERPKGSFSTLEIQRTEQGDSAMYLCASQQGGHNEQFFGPGTRLTVL.

The DNA for the CDR3 is TGTGCCAGCAGTTTAAAGGGATTCCGACAGGAGACCCAGTACTTC. Its protein product is CASSLKGFRQETQYF. This chain connects TRBV27 to TRBJ2-5, with D possibly being TRBD1 (5 bases). V was trimmed by 2 bases and J by 5 bases, leaving 15 bases between them. CDR3 length: 15 amino acids. Germline values: CDR1 MNHEY, CDR2 SMNVEV (reference sequence).

The CDR3: CATSRGLYEQYF. As DNA, the CDR3 is TGTGCCACCAGCAGAGGTCTTTACGAGCAGTACTTC. The chain employs TRBV15 and TRBJ2-7, with no clear D. The CDR3 is 12 residues long. The germline gives CDR1 LNHNV, CDR2 YYDKDF (reference sequence). Between the trimmed V and J ends, which lost 1 base and 4 bases, there was a span of 5 bases.

A few counts support this clone. Within the sample, other DNA sequences also encode this same CDR3. The V gene is TRBV6-5, the J gene TRBJ2-2, with D possibly TRBD1 on 6 matching bases. The CDR3 totals 16 residues. CDR1 and CDR2 (germline): MNHEY, SVGAGI. V dropped 0 bases and J dropped 0 bases, with 8 bases sitting between them. Here the CDR3 reads CASSYSGGTNTGELFF. DNA for the CDR3: TGTGCCAGCAGTTACTCTGGGGGCACGAACACCGGGGAGCTGTTTTTT.

The chain carries TRBV30 and TRBJ1-1, with D unclear. The CDR3 covers 14 residues. The V gene's germline CDR1 is GTSNPN and CDR2 SVGIG (reference sequence). Trimming took off 5 bases at V and 0 bases at J, with 13 bases between the two ends. CDR3 in DNA: TGTGCCTGGGGATGGGGTACGGTGAACACTGAAGCTTTCTTT. This sequence encodes CAWGWGTVNTEAFF.

This sequence joins TRBV7-6 and TRBJ2-7; D assignment may be TRBD1 or TRBD2 (6 bases each). V was trimmed by 5 bases and J by 3 bases, leaving 17 bases between them. This CDR3 spans 15 amino acids. Germline values: CDR1 SGHVS, CDR2 FNYEAQ. The CDR3 sequence is CASSPGGGPRYEQYF. The CDR3 nucleotides read TGTGCCAGCAGCCCCGGAGGGGGGCCACGCTACGAGCAGTACTTC.